Listed here is a single T cell receptor (beta chain). Antigen: not known. V was pared by 0 bases and J by 2 bases, with 8 bases between. There are 14 residues in the CDR3. Germline values: CDR1 MNHNY, CDR2 SVGAGI (reference sequence). This record belongs to a study of radiotherapy plus CTLA-4 blockade in lung cancer. Here immunoSEQ multiplex PCR was the method, and the copy in TCRdb shows in-frame clones only, minus some. In the table there are around 40,000 clones, more than 65% of which are singletons. Whole-study results and caveats: Increased serum interferon-beta after radiation also reportedly predicted response strongly.

The rearrangement links TRBV6-6 to TRBJ2-7, with TRBD2 as a possible D gene (5 bases). The TCR was taken from a human donor with non-small cell lung cancer who had stable disease on radiotherapy plus ipilimumab. Specimen: peripheral blood, collected from a patient treated with radiotherapy plus ipilimumab. CDR3 DNA sequence: TGTGCCAGCAGTTACTCTTCCGGGACCTACGAGCAGTACTTC. It specifies CASSYSSGTYEQYF.